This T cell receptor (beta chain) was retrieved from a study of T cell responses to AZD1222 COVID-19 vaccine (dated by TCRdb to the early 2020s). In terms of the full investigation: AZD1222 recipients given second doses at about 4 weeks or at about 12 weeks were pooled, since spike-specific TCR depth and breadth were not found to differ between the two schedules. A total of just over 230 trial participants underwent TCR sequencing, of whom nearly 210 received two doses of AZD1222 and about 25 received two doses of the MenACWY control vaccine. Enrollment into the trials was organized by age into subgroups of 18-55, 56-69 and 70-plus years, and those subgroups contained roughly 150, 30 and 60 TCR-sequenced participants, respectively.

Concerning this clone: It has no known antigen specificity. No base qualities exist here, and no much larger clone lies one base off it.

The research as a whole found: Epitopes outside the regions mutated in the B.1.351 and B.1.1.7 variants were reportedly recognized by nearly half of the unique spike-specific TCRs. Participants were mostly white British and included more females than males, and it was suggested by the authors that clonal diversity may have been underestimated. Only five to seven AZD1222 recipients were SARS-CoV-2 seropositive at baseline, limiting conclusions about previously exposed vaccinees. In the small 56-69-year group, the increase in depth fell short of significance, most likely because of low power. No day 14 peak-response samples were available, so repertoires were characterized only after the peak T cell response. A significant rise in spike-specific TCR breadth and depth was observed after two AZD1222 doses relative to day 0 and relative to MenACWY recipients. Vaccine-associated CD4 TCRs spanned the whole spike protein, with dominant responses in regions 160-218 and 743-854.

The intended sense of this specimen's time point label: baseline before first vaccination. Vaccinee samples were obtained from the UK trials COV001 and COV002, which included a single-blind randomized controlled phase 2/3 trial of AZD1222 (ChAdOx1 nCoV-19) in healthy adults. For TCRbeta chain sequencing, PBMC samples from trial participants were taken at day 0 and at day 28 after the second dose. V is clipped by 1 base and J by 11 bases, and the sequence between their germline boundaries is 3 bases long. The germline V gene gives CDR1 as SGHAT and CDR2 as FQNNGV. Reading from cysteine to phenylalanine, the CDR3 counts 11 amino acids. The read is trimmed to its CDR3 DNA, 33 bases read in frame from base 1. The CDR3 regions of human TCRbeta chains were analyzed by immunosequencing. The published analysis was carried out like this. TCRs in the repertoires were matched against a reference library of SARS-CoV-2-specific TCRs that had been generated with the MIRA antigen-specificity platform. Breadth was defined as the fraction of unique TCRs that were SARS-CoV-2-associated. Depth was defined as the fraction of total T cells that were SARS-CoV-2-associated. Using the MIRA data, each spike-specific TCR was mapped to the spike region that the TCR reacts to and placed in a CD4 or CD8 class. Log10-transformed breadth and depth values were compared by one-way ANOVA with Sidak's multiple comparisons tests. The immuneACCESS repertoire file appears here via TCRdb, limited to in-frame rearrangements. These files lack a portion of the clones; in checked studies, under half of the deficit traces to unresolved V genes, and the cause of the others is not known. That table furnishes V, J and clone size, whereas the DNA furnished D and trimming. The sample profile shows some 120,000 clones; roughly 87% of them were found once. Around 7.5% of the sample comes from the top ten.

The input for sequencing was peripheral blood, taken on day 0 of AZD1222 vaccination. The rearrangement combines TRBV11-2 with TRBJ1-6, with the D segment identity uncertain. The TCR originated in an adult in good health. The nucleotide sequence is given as TGTGCCAGCAGCTTAGGGCCACCCCTCCACTTT. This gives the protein CASSLGPPLHF.